This T cell receptor (beta chain) is drawn from a study of early T cells in non-severe SARS-CoV-2 infection. The wider study: With bulk RNA from unsorted whole blood as input, sequencing yielded unpaired chains. Findings and caveats of the study: Private and CD4 specificities were missed by VDJdb matching, which favored anti-spike CD8 responses.

To note about this clonotype: Its antigen is currently unknown.

CDR1 and CDR2 (germline): MDHEN, SYDVKM. Trimming left V 8 bases short and J 3 bases short, with 14 bases between. The CDR3 is 14 residues long. Attached unique molecular identifiers marked individual cDNA molecules. TCRdb reprocessed the 5' RACE reads with MiXCR, giving one entry per CDR3 protein. The sample carries roughly 100,000 distinct CDR3 sequences, less than 15% recorded once. The sequence was collected from an adult who was a healthcare worker with PCR-confirmed SARS-CoV-2 infection or an uninfected control (not recorded which). Sequenced here: whole blood, sampled at baseline. The genes are TRBV28 and TRBJ2-1; D is perhaps TRBD2 (5 bases). DNA of the CDR3: TGTGCCAGCTCAAGGACTCTCCTCTACAATGAGCAGTTCTTC. This sequence encodes CASSRTLLYNEQFF.